This TCR beta chain derives from a study of control samples from healthy donors and cancer patients. The germline V gene encodes CDR1 WSHSY and CDR2 SAAADI. V was cut by 6 bases and J by 5 bases, with 18 bases left in between. This CDR3 contains 15 residues. Clones were sequenced by immunoSEQ multiplex PCR, and TCRdb holds only the in-frame ones, with some missing. The sample holds about 160,000 clones; roughly 94% are singletons and the top ten take around 15%. The sequence derives from a man between 60 and 75 years old with colorectal cancer. This chain connects TRBV10-2 to TRBJ2-3; TRBD2 is a possible D gene (5 bases). The specimen sequenced was PBMCs. Here the CDR3 DNA reads TGCGCCAGCAGCCCGAGCGGAGAAGATGGAGATACGCAGTATTTT. This encodes CASSPSGEDGDTQYF.